This entry lists 28 T cell receptor beta chains sequenced from one sample in a study of CD8+ T cells in alopecia areata. RNA was isolated and reverse transcribed to cDNA, the sequencing template. Method: immunoSEQ multiplex PCR; TCRdb's copy keeps in-frame clones and lacks some. The data hold 95,000 to 150,000 clones, with about 50% observed a single time. The sample was NKG2D-low CD8+ T cells sorted from blood. All receptors derive from a human donor with alopecia areata.

The sample holds a few counts of this clone. The J gene is TRBJ2-7, the V gene TRBV28, with 7 nucleotides matching TRBD1. The CDR3 sequence is 17 residues long. V shed 6 bases, J shed 2 bases, and the junction held 16 bases outside the gene matches. The germline CDR1 and CDR2 sequences are MDHEN and SYDVKM. The CDR3 DNA sequence: TGTGCCAGCAGGACGAACCCAGACAGGGTCGCGACCTACGAGCAGTACTTC. Translated: CASRTNPDRVATYEQYF.

The chain has TRBV23-1 and TRBJ2-3, with D unresolved. Being an ORF, TRBV23-1 has a function that is uncertain. The CDR3 totals 15 residues. V gave up 4 bases and J gave up 1 base, with 12 bases separating them. The CDR3 DNA reads as TGCGCCAGCAGTCGGGCGCTTGTACGCACAGATACGCAGTATTTT. Translation gives CASSRALVRTDTQYF.

This clone showed up just a few times. The chain is built from TRBV7-9 and TRBJ2-3, with no clear D. V was trimmed by 5 bases and J by 4 bases, leaving 7 bases between them. This CDR3 spans 12 amino acids. Germline CDR1 and CDR2: SEHNR and FQNEAQ (reference sequence). CDR3 protein: CASSLPPDTQYF. The CDR3 DNA sequence: TGTGCCAGCAGCCTCCCCCCAGATACGCAGTATTTT.

The V gene is TRBV27, the J gene TRBJ2-7; the D is unclear. The CDR3 length is 9 residues. Germline CDR1 MNHEY, CDR2 SMNVEV (reference sequence). Trimming pared 9 bases from V and 5 bases from J, leaving 5 bases between. DNA for the CDR3: TGTGCCAGGCCGAACGAGCAGTACTTC. Translated, it gives CARPNEQYF.

There are a few counts of this clone. A junction end diverges from the germline sequence, so it may reflect a read error. The genes are TRBV29-1 and TRBJ1-1; D uncertain. This CDR3 contains 9 residues. Germline CDR1 reads SQVTM; CDR2 reads ANQGSEA. CDR3: CSVDEVTVF. In nucleotides, the CDR3 is TGCAGCGTAGACGAAGTGACGGTCTTT. Together with reference TRBV29-1 and TRBJ1-1, the CDR3 gives the full variable domain: SAVISQKPSRDICQRGTSLTIQCQVDSQVTMMFWYRQQPGQSLTLIATANQGSEATYESGFVIDKFPISRPNLTFSTLTVSNMSPEDSSIYLCSVDEVTVFGQGTRLTVV.

This clone occurred a few times. The chain uses TRBV29-1 and TRBJ2-1; TRBD2 aligns across 15 bases. The ends lost 2 bases at V and 13 bases at J; junction bases unmatched: 12. Looked up from germline, CDR1 is SQVTM and CDR2 is ANQGSEA. This CDR3 contains 16 residues. The CDR3 sequence is CSVESIVSGLAGGQFF. In nucleotides, the CDR3 is TGCAGCGTTGAATCGATTGTATCGGGACTAGCGGGAGGTCAGTTCTTC.

This clone was seen a few times. The chain uses TRBV28 and TRBJ2-5; D not resolved. Germline V gene sequence: CDR1 MDHEN, CDR2 SYDVKM. This CDR3 is 12 amino acids long. With 5 bases removed from V and 2 bases from J, the gap between germline ends came to 6 bases. The CDR3 loop is CASSRKQETQYF. The CDR3 nucleotides are TGTGCCAGCAGTAGAAAACAAGAGACCCAGTACTTC.

The chain joins TRBV4-3 to TRBJ2-6, with 7 bases lining up with TRBD2. This CDR3 contains 17 residues. After removal of 0 bases from V and 0 bases from J, the junction contained 2 bases not matched to a gene. Germline loops: CDR1 LGHNA, CDR2 YSLEER. CDR3 in amino acids: CASSQETSSSGANVLTF. Here the CDR3 DNA reads TGCGCCAGCAGCCAAGAGACTAGCAGCTCTGGGGCCAACGTCCTGACTTTC.

This clone was detected only once. The V and J genes are TRBV27 and TRBJ2-5, with a possible D match to TRBD2 (5 bases). Germline loops: CDR1 MNHEY, CDR2 SMNVEV (reference sequence). This CDR3 contains 13 residues. V lost 5 bases to trimming and J lost 5 bases, with 12 bases between them. CDR3 protein: CASSPGLGETQYF. CDR3 coding DNA: TGTGCCAGCAGTCCTGGACTGGGGGAGACCCAGTACTTC.

This clone was counted only a few times. V and J are TRBV7-9 and TRBJ1-2; D gene unclear. Germline-derived CDR1 and CDR2 are SEHNR and FQNEAQ (reference sequence). Trimming removed 2 bases at V and 6 bases at J, with 13 bases between. CDR3 length equals 14 residues. CDR3 in amino acids: CASSLSDIVDGYTF. DNA of the CDR3: TGTGCCAGCAGCTTATCCGACATCGTCGATGGCTACACCTTC.

V usage is TRBV4-1 and J usage is TRBJ1-5; D not resolved. The CDR3 has 13 amino acids. Germline CDR1 is MGHRA and CDR2 is YSYEKL. Trimming took 0 bases from V and 4 from J, leaving 4 bases between them. CDR3 DNA sequence: TGCGCCAGCAGCCAAGAAAAGAATCAGCCCCAGCATTTT. This sequence encodes CASSQEKNQPQHF.

The rearrangement joins TRBV11-2 to TRBJ2-1; 12 positions agree with TRBD1. Germline V gene data show CDR1 as SGHAT and CDR2 as FQNNGV. CDR3 length: 15 residues. The V and J ends lost 3 bases and 7 bases, in that order; junction bases with no gene match: 4. The CDR3, as DNA: TGTGCCAGCAGCTTGGGACAGGGGGCGCCGAATGAGCAGTTCTTC. This encodes CASSLGQGAPNEQFF.

The sample holds a few counts of this clone. The chain recombines TRBV5-1 with TRBJ2-7; no firm D call. The V gene's germline CDR1 is SGHRS and CDR2 YFSETQ. This CDR3 is built from 14 residues. Trimming removed 0 bases at V and 1 base at J, with 8 bases between. Here the CDR3 DNA reads TGCGCCAGCAGCTTGGGAGACGATTCCTACGAGCAGTACTTC. It is translated as CASSLGDDSYEQYF.

This sequence joins TRBV25-1 and TRBJ1-2; D gene ambiguous. The CDR3 is 11 residues long. V lost 4 bases and J lost 10, with 10 bases in between. Germline-derived CDR1 and CDR2 are MGHDK and SYGVNS. CDR3 loop: CASSVGGFYTF. In DNA form, the CDR3 reads TGTGCCAGCAGTGTTGGCGGATTCTACACCTTC.

The chain uses TRBV29-1 and TRBJ2-5, with TRBD1 as a possible D gene (5 bases). The CDR3 runs to 14 residues. The germline V and J ends were trimmed by 2 bases and 4 bases, with 14 bases remaining between them. CDR1 is SQVTM and CDR2 is ANQGSEA in the germline V gene. Here the CDR3 DNA reads TGCAGCGTTGAAAAGGGAACAGGCCGAGAGACCCAGTACTTC. Protein: CSVEKGTGRETQYF.

V and J are TRBV20-1 and TRBJ2-1; D unclear. V was pared by 2 bases and J by 5 bases, with 4 bases between. In germline, CDR1 is DFQATT, CDR2 SNEGSKA (reference sequence). CDR3 size: 11 residues. CDR3 protein: CSARRNNEQFF. DNA for the CDR3: TGCAGTGCTAGACGTAACAATGAGCAGTTCTTC.

This clone was seen a few times. The DNA of the CDR3 is TGTGCCAGCTCTGGCTCCTACGAGCAGTACTTC. It is translated as CASSGSYEQYF. The chain carries TRBV6-6 and TRBJ2-7; D call uncertain. The V gene's germline CDR1 is MNHNY and CDR2 SVGAGI (reference sequence). The CDR3 is made up of 11 amino acids. The germline V and J ends were trimmed by 8 bases and 0 bases, with 5 bases remaining between them.

The chain recombines TRBV4-3 with TRBJ2-1; the match to TRBD2 covers 8 bases. This CDR3 contains 16 residues. Trimming at V came to 3 bases and at J to 4 bases, leaving 8 bases not matched to a gene. Germline V lookup: CDR1 LGHNA, CDR2 YSLEER. Here the CDR3 reads CASSQEGSGTYNEQFF. CDR3 nucleotides: TGCGCCAGCAGCCAGGAAGGTAGCGGGACATACAATGAGCAGTTCTTC.

V usage is TRBV27 and J usage is TRBJ1-2; D remains unclear. There are 13 residues in the CDR3. The germline gives CDR1 MNHEY, CDR2 SMNVEV (reference sequence). Trimming pared 5 bases from V and 8 bases from J, leaving 15 bases between. The CDR3 reads CASSPEPFWGYTF. The CDR3 DNA follows: TGTGCCAGCAGTCCCGAGCCCTTCTGGGGCTACACCTTC.

Only a few counts were recorded for this clone. The chain links TRBV28 to TRBJ2-2; D is ambiguous. CDR3 length: 10 residues. With 6 bases removed from V and 7 bases from J, the gap between germline ends came to 3 bases. CDR1 is MDHEN, CDR2 SYDVKM, per germline. The CDR3 nucleotides read TGTGCCAGCAGCCGCGGGGAGCTGTTTTTT. Translated: CASSRGELFF.

The rearrangement joins TRBV30 to TRBJ1-2, with D possibly being TRBD1 (6 bases). The V end lost 7 bases, the J end lost 8 bases, and 17 bases lay between the germline ends. This CDR3 spans 12 amino acids. Germline V gene lookup returns CDR1 GTSNPN and CDR2 SVGIG (reference sequence). The CDR3 region has the DNA TGTGCCTCACTACAGGGAATCTGGGGCTACACCTTC. It is translated as CASLQGIWGYTF.

This clone was picked up a small number of times. V and J are TRBV7-9 and TRBJ2-1; 8 bases map to TRBD1. The CDR3 has 15 residues. The V gene's germline CDR1 is SEHNR and CDR2 FQNEAQ (reference sequence). The V and J ends lost 1 base and 5 bases, in that order; junction bases with no gene match: 4. The CDR3 here is CASSLVTGGHNEQFF. CDR3 nucleotides: TGTGCCAGCAGCTTAGTAACAGGGGGACACAATGAGCAGTTCTTC.

This chain joins TRBV27 and TRBJ2-2; no clear D gene. Trimming removed 6 bases from V and 0 bases from J, with 8 bases in between. The CDR3 is made up of 14 amino acids. CDR1 is MNHEY, CDR2 SMNVEV, per germline (reference sequence). CDR3 sequence: CASSGRTNTGELFF. In DNA, the CDR3 is TGTGCCAGCAGCGGACGGACGAACACCGGGGAGCTGTTTTTT.

The chain links TRBV4-1 to TRBJ2-3; 11 bases fit TRBD2. The CDR3 has 17 amino acids. Per the germline V gene, CDR1 is MGHRA and CDR2 is YSYEKL. V shed 5 bases, J shed 1 base, and the junction held 8 bases outside the gene matches. This CDR3 reads CASSGIAGGQGTDTQYF. The CDR3 DNA is TGCGCCAGCAGCGGGATAGCGGGGGGGCAGGGCACAGATACGCAGTATTTT.

V and J are TRBV7-6 and TRBJ2-5; D is possibly TRBD2 (6 bases). CDR1 and CDR2 from the germline V gene are SGHVS and FNYEAQ. The CDR3 extends over 13 amino acids. V was trimmed by 5 bases and J by 5 bases, leaving 12 bases between them. The CDR3 loop reads CASSRERAETQYF. The CDR3 DNA follows: TGTGCCAGCAGCCGGGAGAGGGCTGAGACCCAGTACTTC.

V is TRBV5-1 and J is TRBJ2-7; 9 bases are shared with TRBD1. CDR1 and CDR2 (germline): SGHRS, YFSETQ. The CDR3 is 15 residues long. Unmatched junction bases numbered 6, after V lost 0 bases and J lost 5 bases. This CDR3 is CASSLAGDRANEQYF. CDR3 nucleotide sequence: TGCGCCAGCAGCTTGGCCGGGGACAGGGCGAACGAGCAGTACTTC.

The chain uses TRBV28 and TRBJ2-7; D ambiguous. CDR3 size: 14 residues. The V end was cut by 1 base, the J end by 3 bases, with 10 bases between. Germline V CDR1 and CDR2: MDHEN, SYDVKM. The CDR3 nucleotides read TGTGCCAGCAGTTTATTGGGCTTCGGCTACGAGCAGTACTTC. Protein: CASSLLGFGYEQYF.

V gene TRBV27 combines with J gene TRBJ2-1; D is perhaps TRBD2 (5 bases). V was clipped by 1 base and J by 7 bases, with 23 bases between them. This CDR3 is built from 18 residues. CDR1 and CDR2 (germline): MNHEY, SMNVEV (reference sequence). Here the CDR3 reads CASSLWLAGPSDRNEQFF. DNA of the CDR3: TGTGCCAGCAGTTTATGGCTAGCCGGACCATCCGATCGTAATGAGCAGTTCTTC.